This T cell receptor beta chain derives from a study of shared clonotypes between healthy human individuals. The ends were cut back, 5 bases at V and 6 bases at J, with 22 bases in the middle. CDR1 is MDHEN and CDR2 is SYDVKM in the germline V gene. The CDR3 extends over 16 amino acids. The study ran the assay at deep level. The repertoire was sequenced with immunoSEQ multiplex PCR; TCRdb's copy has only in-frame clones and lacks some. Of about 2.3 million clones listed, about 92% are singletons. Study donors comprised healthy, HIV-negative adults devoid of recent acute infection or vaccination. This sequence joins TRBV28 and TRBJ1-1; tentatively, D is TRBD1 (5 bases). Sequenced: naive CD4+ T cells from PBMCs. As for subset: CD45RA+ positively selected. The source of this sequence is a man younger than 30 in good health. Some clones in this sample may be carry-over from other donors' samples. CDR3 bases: TGTGCCAGCAGTCCTCCGGGGACCCCGGTGTGGGCTGAAGCTTTCTTT. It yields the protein CASSPPGTPVWAEAFF.